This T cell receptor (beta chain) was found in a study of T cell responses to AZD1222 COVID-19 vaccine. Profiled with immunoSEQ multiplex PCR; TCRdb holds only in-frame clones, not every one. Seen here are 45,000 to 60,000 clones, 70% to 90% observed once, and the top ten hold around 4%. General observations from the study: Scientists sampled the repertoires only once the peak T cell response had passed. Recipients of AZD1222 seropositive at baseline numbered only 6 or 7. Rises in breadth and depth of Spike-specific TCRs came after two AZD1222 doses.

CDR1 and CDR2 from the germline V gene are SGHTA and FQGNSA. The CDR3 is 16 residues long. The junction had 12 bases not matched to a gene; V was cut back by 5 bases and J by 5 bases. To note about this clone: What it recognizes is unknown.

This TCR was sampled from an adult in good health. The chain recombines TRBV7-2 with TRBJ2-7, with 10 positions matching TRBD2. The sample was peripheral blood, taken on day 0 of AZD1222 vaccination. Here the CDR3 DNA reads TGTGCCAGCAGCCCATCCTTAGCGGGGGGCCCCCACGAGCAGTACTTC. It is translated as CASSPSLAGGPHEQYF.